This note documents a single TCR beta chain sequence. Its matching antigen is unknown. This entry belongs to a study of T cell repertoires in cytomegalovirus infection. Study overall: The public TCR beta signatures pointed to both CMV infection and matching HLA type. Study conclusions and caveats: Cumulative public TCR beta family frequency identified CMV carriers with the relevant HLA. CMV-specific TCR beta clonotypes restricted by HLA-C dominated the ex vivo response.

In TCRdb, the reads were re-called with MiXCR into one record per CDR3 protein. Of fewer than 850,000 distinct CDR3 sequences in the sample, 25% to 35% were seen once. Sequenced material: cultured CD8+ T cells from PBMCs, taken from culture after CMV antigen stimulation. The sequence was collected from a human donor in good health (CMV status not recorded). Some clones in this sample may be carry-over from other donors' samples.

CDR3 in amino acids: CASSFQGHLGPLHF. The CDR3 region has the DNA TGTGCCAGCAGCTTCCAGGGACATCTGGGTCCCCTCCACTTT. This chain connects TRBV5-6 to TRBJ1-6; D might be TRBD1 (6 bases). The CDR3 is made up of 14 amino acids. V lost 2 bases, J lost 13 bases, and 16 bases lay in between. From germline, CDR1 is SGHDT and CDR2 YYEEEE.